This TCR beta chain derives from a study of blood T cells in healthy people across ages. General study points: Estimated diversity, derived from one million T cells, was regarded as an underestimate.

This clonotype was detected a few times. Antigen: not known. Germline values: CDR1 LGHDT, CDR2 YNNKEL (reference sequence). Trimming removed 0 bases from V and 1 base from J, with 34 bases in between. This CDR3 spans 24 amino acids. Using a J-beta primer mix together with a sample-barcoded 5' primer, a second PCR was run for 7 to 11 cycles. Every molecule of cDNA carried a tag from a template-switch adaptor with 12 random nucleotides. MiXCR, applied by TCRdb to the 5' RACE reads, yields one record per CDR3 protein. The sample carries approximately 1,000,000 distinct CDR3 sequences, roughly two fifths recorded once.

This sequence originates from a man between 18 and 35 years old in good health. The rearrangement uses TRBV3-1 and TRBJ2-4; D remains unclear. The sequencing input was blood. The CDR3 here is CASSQDPSVSPVPTPNRAKNIQYF. CDR3 coding DNA: TGTGCCAGCAGCCAAGATCCCTCGGTCTCCCCGGTCCCTACTCCAAACCGTGCCAAAAACATTCAGTACTTC.